Below are 29 T cell receptor beta chains sequenced from a single sample in a study of blood T cell repertoires in COVID-19. Method: immunoSEQ multiplex PCR; TCRdb's copy keeps in-frame clones and lacks some. The data show some 220,000 clones, 75% to 90% seen once. Sequencing used PBMCs or T cells enriched from blood (not recorded which). These receptors were collected from a woman aged 18 to 35 in a cohort exposed to, infected with or recovered from COVID-19 (not recorded which).

The gene calls are TRBV9 and TRBJ1-4; 12 bases map to TRBD1. Losses at the gene ends were 2 bases for V and 4 bases for J; bases not matched to a gene: 9. Germline lookup yields CDR1 SGDLS and CDR2 YYNGEE. The CDR3 is 18 residues long. The CDR3 nucleotides are TGTGCCAGCAGCGTTGGGACAGGGGGCTGGCCCTTTAATGAAAAACTGTTTTTT. Amino acid sequence: CASSVGTGGWPFNEKLFF.

The chain joins TRBV18 to TRBJ1-2; maybe TRBD1 (5 bases). V dropped 3 bases and J dropped 4 bases, with 15 bases sitting between them. Per germline, CDR1 KGHSH and CDR2 LQKENI. The CDR3 length is 15 residues. The CDR3 region is CASSPRQSEGYGYTF. The CDR3 DNA sequence: TGTGCCAGCTCACCCCGACAGTCGGAGGGCTATGGCTACACCTTC.

The chain has TRBV28 and TRBJ2-5, with 8 bases fitting TRBD1. The germline V gene encodes CDR1 MDHEN and CDR2 SYDVKM. This CDR3 spans 13 amino acids. V was clipped by 11 bases and J by 5 bases; unmatched bases: 10. CDR3 amino acids: CASGTGNRETQYF. The CDR3 coding sequence is TGTGCCTCGGGGACAGGAAACAGGGAGACCCAGTACTTC.

The CDR3 is CASSSLAGGLPDTQYF. The CDR3, as DNA: TGCGCCAGCAGCTCCCTGGCGGGGGGGCTCCCAGATACGCAGTATTTT. The chain couples TRBV5-1 to TRBJ2-3; 9 positions agree with TRBD2. V dropped 3 bases and J dropped 4; count of bases not matched to a gene: 9. Germline V gives CDR1 SGHRS, CDR2 YFSETQ. This CDR3 region has 16 residues.

The rearrangement uses TRBV30 and TRBJ2-3; possible D gene TRBD2, 6 bases. The CDR3 totals 14 residues. With 2 bases removed from V and 2 bases from J, the gap between germline ends came to 11 bases. Germline V gene sequence: CDR1 GTSNPN, CDR2 SVGIG (reference sequence). CDR3 region: CAWSIGGDTDTQYF. DNA of the CDR3: TGTGCCTGGAGTATTGGCGGGGACACAGATACGCAGTATTTT.

The rearrangement links TRBV5-1 to TRBJ2-7; TRBD2 matches 9 bases. With 4 bases clipped from V and 5 bases from J, the junction kept 10 bases outside the gene matches. This CDR3 has 15 residues. From germline, CDR1 is SGHRS and CDR2 YFSETQ. The CDR3 protein is CASSPISGSLNEQYF. CDR3 coding DNA: TGCGCCAGCAGCCCTATTAGCGGGAGCCTGAACGAGCAGTACTTC.

The chain joins TRBV30 to TRBJ1-2, with D possibly TRBD1 on 5 matching bases. The CDR3 loop spans 13 amino acids. Germline V gene data show CDR1 as GTSNPN and CDR2 as SVGIG (reference sequence). V lost 0 bases to trimming and J lost 8 bases, with 13 bases between them. The CDR3 DNA follows: TGTGCCTGGAGTGTACGCCAGGGATTAGGCTACACCTTC. Residues: CAWSVRQGLGYTF.

The chain carries TRBV7-7 and TRBJ2-1; weak D call: TRBD2 (6 bases). Germline-derived CDR1 and CDR2 are SSHAT and FNYEAQ (reference sequence). V lost 5 bases and J 10 bases, leaving 18 bases between the germline ends. The CDR3 runs to 14 residues. CDR3 residues: CASSDPTLAGEQFF. For the CDR3, the DNA is TGTGCCAGCAGCGATCCCACTTTGGCGGGGGAGCAGTTCTTC.

CDR3 residues: CASSYRSGANVLTF. For the CDR3, the DNA is TGTGCCAGCAGTTACCGCTCTGGGGCCAACGTCCTGACTTTC. This chain connects TRBV6-5 to TRBJ2-6; no clear D. Germline V lookup: CDR1 MNHEY, CDR2 SVGAGI. Trimming pared 2 bases from V and 0 bases from J, leaving 2 bases between. CDR3 length: 14 amino acids.

V gene TRBV29-1 combines with J gene TRBJ1-6; the match to TRBD1 covers 7 bases. Trimming at V came to 5 bases and at J to 8 bases, leaving 3 bases not matched to a gene. CDR1 and CDR2 from the germline V gene are SQVTM and ANQGSEA. CDR3 length: 12 residues. DNA for the CDR3: TGCAGCGTTAAGCAGGGGGATTCACCCCTCCACTTT. This translates into CSVKQGDSPLHF.

The V and J genes are TRBV11-2 and TRBJ2-2; 7 bases map to TRBD2. Losses at the gene ends were 1 base for V and 6 bases for J; bases not matched to a gene: 2. Germline CDR1 is SGHAT and CDR2 is FQNNGV. The CDR3 has 14 residues. The CDR3 loop is CASSLGGGAGELFF. For the CDR3, the DNA is TGTGCCAGCAGCTTAGGCGGGGGAGCCGGGGAGCTGTTTTTT. The complete variable domain, with remaining parts taken from reference TRBV11-2 and TRBJ2-2, reads EAGVAQSPRYKIIEKRQSVAFWCNPISGHATLYWYQQILGQGPKLLIQFQNNGVVDDSQLPKDRFSAERLKGVDSTLKIQPAKLEDSAVYLCASSLGGGAGELFFGEGSRLTVL.

This sequence joins TRBV2 and TRBJ1-6, with no clear D. Trimming left V 6 bases short and J 0 bases short, with 18 bases between. Per the germline V gene, CDR1 is SNHLY and CDR2 is FYNNEI. The CDR3 runs to 18 residues. The DNA of the CDR3 is TGTGCCAGCAGCTCGCCCGTCGGGAGGAGCTCCTATAATTCACCCCTCCACTTT. Protein sequence: CASSSPVGRSSYNSPLHF.

The gene calls are TRBV24-1 and TRBJ1-1, with 8 bases aligning to TRBD1. V lost 9 bases to trimming and J lost 11 bases; unmatched junction nucleotides: 7. The CDR3 contains 11 residues. Germline loops: CDR1 KGHDR, CDR2 SFDVKD. CDR3 coding DNA: TGTGCCACCTATGACAGGGGAGAGGCTTTCTTT. This encodes CATYDRGEAFF.

The table lists this clone with a count of one. The V call is TRBV28, the J call TRBJ2-1; tentatively, D is TRBD2 (6 bases). The CDR3 totals 15 residues. Per germline, CDR1 MDHEN and CDR2 SYDVKM. V lost 5 bases to trimming and J lost 3 bases, with 14 bases between them. The CDR3: CASSLHRDFYNEQFF. In DNA form, the CDR3 reads TGTGCCAGCAGTCTACACCGGGACTTCTACAATGAGCAGTTCTTC.

The genes are TRBV6-1 and TRBJ1-6; D is unclear. This CDR3 has 16 amino acids. Germline CDR1 is MNHNS and CDR2 is SASEGT. The V and J ends lost 0 bases and 7 bases respectively, with 13 bases between them. CDR3 nucleotides: TGTGCCAGCAGTGAAGCCGCGGGGTTTGACAATTCACCCCTCCACTTT. Translation: CASSEAAGFDNSPLHF.

The rearrangement links TRBV18 to TRBJ2-4; D is unresolved. V was clipped by 2 bases and J by 6 bases, with 11 bases between them. The CDR3 is 14 amino acids. Germline CDR1 and CDR2: KGHSH and LQKENI. CDR3 residues: CASSPNTHVNIQYF. The CDR3 bases are TGTGCCAGCTCACCAAACACCCACGTAAACATTCAGTACTTC.

The J gene is TRBJ2-1, the V gene TRBV9; 8 bases are a match to TRBD2. Trimming took 0 bases from V and 9 from J; bases not matched to a gene: 8. The CDR3 spans 15 residues. Germline lookup yields CDR1 SGDLS and CDR2 YYNGEE. In DNA, the CDR3 is TGTGCCAGCAGCGTAGTGGCGGGAGGCTCTGGTGAGCAGTTCTTC. Its translation: CASSVVAGGSGEQFF.

The CDR3 region is CASSESGKGGETQYF. The CDR3 bases are TGCGCCAGCAGTGAATCGGGGAAGGGTGGGGAGACCCAGTACTTC. The rearrangement links TRBV10-1 to TRBJ2-5, with a weak D call TRBD2 (5 bases). The germline gives CDR1 WNHNN, CDR2 SYGVQD (reference sequence). The CDR3 spans 15 residues. V lost 3 bases to trimming and J lost 5 bases, with 16 bases between them.

The J gene is TRBJ1-2, the V gene TRBV11-2; perhaps TRBD1 as D (6 bases). The CDR3 runs 16 residues. The V end was cut by 2 bases, the J end by 4 bases, with 17 bases between. Per the germline V gene, CDR1 is SGHAT and CDR2 is FQNNGV. This chain's CDR3 is CASSLPLQQGIYGYTF. The CDR3 nucleotides read TGTGCCAGCAGCTTACCCCTCCAACAGGGTATCTATGGCTACACCTTC.

This chain connects TRBV7-9 to TRBJ2-1, with a possible D match to TRBD1 (5 bases). The ends were cut back, 5 bases at V and 9 bases at J, with 20 bases in the middle. The CDR3 runs 15 residues. From germline, CDR1 is SEHNR and CDR2 FQNEAQ (reference sequence). The CDR3 DNA sequence: TGTGCCAGCAGCCCGACGGGCCAAGGGGTCGGTGAGCAGTTCTTC. This translates into CASSPTGQGVGEQFF.

This chain links TRBV7-8 with TRBJ1-5; D is undetermined. Trimming cost V 4 bases and J 1 base, with 14 bases left between them. The CDR3 spans 16 residues. Germline V gene lookup returns CDR1 SGHVS and CDR2 FQNEAQ. The CDR3 loop is CASSSELDWSNQPQHF. The CDR3 DNA reads as TGTGCCAGCAGCTCCGAATTGGACTGGAGCAATCAGCCCCAGCATTTT.

CDR3 in DNA: TGTGCCAGCAGTTTTACAGGCCCCTCCTACGAGCAGTACTTC. This gives the protein CASSFTGPSYEQYF. V usage is TRBV27 and J usage is TRBJ2-7; D may be TRBD1 (5 bases). Trimming cost V 3 bases and J 0 bases, with 9 bases left between them. The CDR3 is made up of 14 amino acids. CDR1 and CDR2 (germline): MNHEY, SMNVEV (reference sequence).

This clone appeared a single time. The rearrangement uses TRBV6-8 and TRBJ1-5; 9 bases line up with TRBD1. This CDR3 has 15 residues. Germline CDR1 reads MNHGY; CDR2 reads SAAAGT. V gave up 10 bases and J gave up 6 bases; unmatched junction bases: 13. The CDR3: CANHRGREGCQPQHF. For the CDR3, the DNA is TGTGCCAACCACAGGGGGCGCGAAGGCTGTCAGCCCCAGCATTTT.

The V and J genes are TRBV3-1 (or the pseudogene TRBV3-2) and TRBJ2-7, with TRBD2 identical over 9 bases. The ends lost 2 bases at V and 6 bases at J; junction bases unmatched: 8. The CDR3 totals 15 residues. Germline V gives CDR1 LGHDT, CDR2 YNNKEL (reference sequence). The CDR3 coding sequence is TGTGCCAGCAGCCAACCTAGCGGGACCCCTCGCGAGCAGTACTTC. This codes for CASSQPSGTPREQYF.

The chain couples TRBV12-3 or TRBV12-4 to TRBJ2-7, with D unclear. The CDR3 has 13 amino acids. V was clipped by 1 base and J by 1 base, with 5 bases between them. CDR3 bases: TGTGCCAGCAGTTTAGGCGGATCCTACGAGCAGTACTTC. Its protein is CASSLGGSYEQYF.

This chain links TRBV3-1 (or the pseudogene TRBV3-2) with TRBJ2-7, with TRBD2 matching 11 bases. The CDR3 contains 17 residues. The V gene's germline CDR1 is LGHDT and CDR2 YNNKEL (reference sequence). Trimming took 2 bases from V and 0 from J; bases not matched to a gene: 6. The CDR3 coding sequence is TGTGCCAGCAGCCAAAGGGGAACTAGCGGGAGCTCCTACGAGCAGTACTTC. As protein: CASSQRGTSGSSYEQYF.

This chain uses TRBV19 with TRBJ1-2; 8 bases align to TRBD1. Germline CDR1 LNHDA, CDR2 SQIVND (reference sequence). The CDR3 is made up of 14 amino acids. J was trimmed by 6 bases and V by 5 bases; bases with no gene match: 8. The CDR3 protein is CASSHQDRADGYTF. For the CDR3, the DNA is TGTGCCAGTAGTCATCAGGACAGGGCTGATGGCTACACCTTC.

The V call is TRBV28, the J call TRBJ1-2; D perhaps matches TRBD1 (5 bases). Trimming removed 4 bases from V and 4 bases from J, with 16 bases in between. The CDR3 sequence is 15 residues long. Germline V gene sequence: CDR1 MDHEN, CDR2 SYDVKM. CDR3 DNA: TGTGCCAGCAGTTCTTCCGCGGGGGGTTTCTATGGCTACACCTTC. This translates into CASSSSAGGFYGYTF.

The chain links TRBV4-1 to TRBJ2-3; TRBD2 aligns across 7 bases. The trim removed 2 bases at V and 3 bases at J, leaving 5 bases unmatched. CDR1 is MGHRA, CDR2 YSYEKL, per germline. CDR3 length: 15 amino acids. CDR3 sequence (DNA): TGCGCCAGCAGCCAATCCCTAGCGGTGACAGATACGCAGTATTTT. It codes for CASSQSLAVTDTQYF.